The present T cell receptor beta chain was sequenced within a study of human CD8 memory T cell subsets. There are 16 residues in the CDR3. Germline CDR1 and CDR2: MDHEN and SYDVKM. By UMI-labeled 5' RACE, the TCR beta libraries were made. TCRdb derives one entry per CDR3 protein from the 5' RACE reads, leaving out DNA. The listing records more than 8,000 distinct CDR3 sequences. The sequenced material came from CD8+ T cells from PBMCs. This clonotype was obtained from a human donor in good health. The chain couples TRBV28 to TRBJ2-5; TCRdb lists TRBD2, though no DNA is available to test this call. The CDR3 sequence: CASRSTSGRVKETQYF.